The next 20 T cell receptor beta chains were all read from a single sample in a study of control samples from healthy donors and cancer patients. Method: immunoSEQ multiplex PCR; TCRdb's copy keeps in-frame clones and lacks some. The sample yields tens of thousands of clones, about 92% seen once. The sequenced sample consisted of PBMCs. These receptors were obtained from a man in his sixties with colorectal cancer.

This clone has only one observation. The chain joins TRBV7-3 to TRBJ2-7; TRBD1 agrees at 7 bases. CDR1 SGHTA and CDR2 FQGTGA come from the germline V gene. Unmatched junction bases numbered 9, after V lost 3 bases and J lost 4 bases. The CDR3 contains 15 residues. The CDR3, as DNA: TGTGCCAGCAGCTTGGAAGGGGGCCGTGGATACGAGCAGTACTTC. Amino acids: CASSLEGGRGYEQYF.

In regard to this clone: Germline and junction disagree at one end, which may indicate a read error. V is TRBV5-4 and J is TRBJ1-2; 7 nucleotides line up with TRBD1. This CDR3 is built from 13 residues. Germline V gene data show CDR1 as SGHNT and CDR2 as YYREEE (reference sequence). The CDR3 sequence: CASTLNRGGGYTF. The CDR3 DNA follows: TGTGCCAGCACCTTGAACAGGGGAGGAGGCTACACCTTC.

The chain combines TRBV20-1 with TRBJ2-4, with D perhaps TRBD2 (6 bases). The CDR3 is 13 amino acids. Trimming removed 3 bases at V and 1 base at J, with 7 bases between. Germline V gives CDR1 DFQATT, CDR2 SNEGSKA (reference sequence). Here the CDR3 reads CSASRGAKNIQYF. The CDR3 region has the DNA TGCAGTGCTAGTCGGGGGGCCAAAAACATTCAGTACTTC.

CDR3 in DNA: TGTGCCAGCAGCCCCCAGGGGAGCGGGGGGGCCAATGAGCAGTTCTTC. It specifies CASSPQGSGGANEQFF. The rearrangement uses TRBV11-3 and TRBJ2-1, with TRBD2 identical over 10 bases. The CDR3 covers 16 residues. V was pared by 5 bases and J by 6 bases, with 10 bases of the junction left unmatched. Germline V lookup: CDR1 SGHNT, CDR2 YENEEA.

This clone has a single count. CDR3 DNA: TGTGCCAGCAGTCCCGACAGCAATCAGCCCCAGCATTTT. Its translation is CASSPDSNQPQHF. The V gene is TRBV6-6, the J gene TRBJ1-5, with unresolved D. CDR3 size: 13 residues. The V end lost 5 bases, the J end lost 1 base, and 6 bases lay between the germline ends. Germline-derived CDR1 and CDR2 are MNHNY and SVGAGI (reference sequence).

The chain carries TRBV2 and TRBJ2-1; 11 bases map to TRBD2. Germline-derived CDR1 and CDR2 are SNHLY and FYNNEI. After removal of 5 bases from V and 7 bases from J, the junction contained 10 bases not matched to a gene. The CDR3 has 16 amino acids. Here the CDR3 reads CASSYPLAGDLNEQFF. DNA for the CDR3: TGTGCCAGCAGTTATCCACTAGCGGGGGATTTGAATGAGCAGTTCTTC.

The rearrangement links TRBV7-2 to TRBJ2-7; D remains ambiguous. The CDR3 extends over 13 amino acids. Trimming pared 5 bases from V and 4 bases from J, leaving 12 bases between. The germline V gene has CDR1 SGHTA and CDR2 FQGNSA. The CDR3 sequence is CASSPNWGYEQYF. CDR3 DNA: TGTGCCAGCAGCCCCAACTGGGGTTACGAGCAGTACTTC. Filled out from reference TRBV7-2 and TRBJ2-7, the complete variable domain reads GAGVSQSPSNKVTEKGKDVELRCDPISGHTALYWYRQSLGQGLEFLIYFQGNSAPDKSGLPSDRFSAERTGGSVSTLTIQRTQQEDSAVYLCASSPNWGYEQYFGPGTRLTVT.

The rearrangement uses TRBV5-6 and TRBJ2-1; maybe TRBD1 (6 bases). V dropped 0 bases and J dropped 4 bases, with 8 bases sitting between them. Germline V gene data show CDR1 as SGHDT and CDR2 as YYEEEE. CDR3 length: 14 amino acids. The CDR3 is CASSLAGQYNEQFF. For the CDR3, the DNA is TGTGCCAGCAGCTTGGCCGGACAGTACAATGAGCAGTTCTTC.

The V gene is TRBV15, the J gene TRBJ1-4; D unclear. The V and J ends lost 0 bases and 0 bases respectively, with 8 bases between them. The CDR3 extends over 16 amino acids. CDR1 is LNHNV and CDR2 is YYDKDF in the germline V gene (reference sequence). CDR3 coding DNA: TGTGCCACCAGCAGAGATCGGGGAGCAACTAATGAAAAACTGTTTTTT. This encodes CATSRDRGATNEKLFF.

This chain links TRBV6-2 or TRBV6-3 with TRBJ2-1; the D gene is possibly TRBD1 (5 bases). The CDR3 consists of 16 residues. Germline V gene data show CDR1 as MNHEY and CDR2 as SVGEGT. V dropped 2 bases and J dropped 0 bases, with 11 bases sitting between them. The CDR3 DNA is TGTGCCAGCAGTTACGGGGCGGAAAGCTCCTACAATGAGCAGTTCTTC. Its protein is CASSYGAESSYNEQFF.

The J gene is TRBJ1-2, the V gene TRBV30; no clear D gene. There are 12 residues in the CDR3. Looked up from germline, CDR1 is GTSNPN and CDR2 is SVGIG (reference sequence). V lost 0 bases to trimming and J lost 8 bases, with 10 bases between them. In DNA, the CDR3 is TGTGCCTGGAGTGTGGGAACGAGAGGCTACACCTTC. Translating gives CAWSVGTRGYTF.

V is TRBV4-1 and J is TRBJ1-2; D unresolved. Germline lookup yields CDR1 MGHRA and CDR2 YSYEKL. The CDR3 is 11 residues long. The germline V and J ends were trimmed by 4 bases and 5 bases, with 5 bases remaining between them. The CDR3 nucleotides are TGCGCCAGCAGCCCAGGATATGGCTACACCTTC. Its translation: CASSPGYGYTF.

The CDR3 sequence is CASSLKRGWTQYF. DNA of the CDR3: TGTGCCAGCAGCTTGAAGAGGGGATGGACCCAGTACTTC. The V and J genes are TRBV5-6 and TRBJ2-5; possibly TRBD1 or TRBD2 for D (5 bases each). Germline CDR1 and CDR2: SGHDT and YYEEEE. V dropped 1 base and J dropped 7 bases, with 11 bases sitting between them. This CDR3 contains 13 residues.

This rearrangement joins TRBV10-1 to TRBJ2-7; 10 bases agree with TRBD1. J gave up 6 bases and V 4 bases, and 6 bases lay outside the gene matches. The germline V gene has CDR1 WNHNN and CDR2 SYGVQD (reference sequence). CDR3 size: 14 residues. The CDR3 reads CASSGGTGDLEQYF. CDR3 sequence (DNA): TGCGCCAGCAGTGGGGGGACAGGGGACCTCGAGCAGTACTTC.

This clone was observed a single time. The CDR3 loop reads CASSPPTSGGEKTQYF. Here the CDR3 DNA reads TGTGCCAGCTCACCCCCCACTAGCGGGGGGGAGAAGACCCAGTACTTC. This chain connects TRBV18 to TRBJ2-5; TRBD2 matches 13 bases. The CDR3 contains 16 residues. Germline V gene lookup returns CDR1 KGHSH and CDR2 LQKENI. V shed 3 bases, J shed 6 bases, and the junction held 7 bases outside the gene matches.

This clone has only a few counts. The chain is built from TRBV6-2 or TRBV6-3 and TRBJ1-5; 10 bases agree with TRBD1. With 4 bases clipped from V and 1 base from J, the junction kept 1 base outside the gene matches. The CDR3 covers 15 residues. Germline CDR1 reads MNHEY; CDR2 reads SVGEGT. The CDR3 sequence: CASSWGQGSNQPQHF. CDR3 DNA sequence: TGTGCCAGCAGTTGGGGACAGGGGAGCAATCAGCCCCAGCATTTT.

The chain uses TRBV3-1 (or the pseudogene TRBV3-2) and TRBJ1-5; D gene uncertain. The CDR3 runs to 13 residues. Germline V gives CDR1 LGHDT, CDR2 YNNKEL (reference sequence). V shed 4 bases and J shed 6 bases, with 10 bases lying between them. The CDR3, as DNA: TGTGCCAGCAGCCCCGGACGAGGTCAGCCCCAGCATTTT. Translating it yields CASSPGRGQPQHF.

The rearrangement uses TRBV7-9 and TRBJ1-2; D may be TRBD1 (5 bases). Germline-derived CDR1 and CDR2 are SEHNR and FQNEAQ (reference sequence). The CDR3 consists of 14 residues. Trimming removed 1 base at V and 8 bases at J, with 14 bases between. The CDR3 DNA reads as TGTGCCAGCAGCTTAGGGGGCTGGGAGTGGGGCTACACCTTC. It specifies CASSLGGWEWGYTF.

The chain has TRBV7-2 and TRBJ2-5, with 7 bases lining up with TRBD1. The V gene end was trimmed by 4 bases and the J gene end by 4 bases; junction bases not matched to a gene: 6. Germline lookup yields CDR1 SGHTA and CDR2 FQGNSA. The CDR3 has 14 amino acids. The CDR3 sequence: CASSSPRQGETQYF. In DNA form, the CDR3 reads TGTGCCAGCAGCTCCCCACGACAGGGAGAGACCCAGTACTTC.

Written as DNA, the CDR3 is TGTGCCAGCAGCATGGGACAGGACACCGGGGAGCTGTTTTTT. It is translated as CASSMGQDTGELFF. This chain joins TRBV7-2 and TRBJ2-2; 8 bases align to TRBD1. The junction had 2 bases not matched to a gene; V was cut back by 5 bases and J by 3 bases. There are 14 residues in the CDR3. CDR1 SGHTA and CDR2 FQGNSA come from the germline V gene.